This TCR beta chain emerged from a study of T cell changes during pregnancy in multiple sclerosis. The CDR3 extends over 15 amino acids. Germline CDR1 SGHTA, CDR2 FQGTGA. Trimming cost V 1 base and J 9 bases, with 13 bases left between them. Some clones are missing from TCRdb's copy, which holds only in-frame ones; the method was immunoSEQ multiplex PCR. The table shows over 10,000 clones, with roughly 90% occurring only once. This chain uses TRBV7-3 with TRBJ1-6, with a possible D match to TRBD1 (6 bases). This material consisted of CD8+ T cells from peripheral blood mononuclear cells, taken after pregnancy. The clonotype was recovered from a female donor in good health, enrolled as a control in a pregnancy study. The CDR3 bases are TGTGCCAGCAGCTTAAGGGGGGGGCGCGGTTCACCCCTCCACTTT. Protein: CASSLRGGRGSPLHF. Together with reference TRBV7-3 and TRBJ1-6, the CDR3 gives the full variable domain: GAGVSQTPSNKVTEKGKYVELRCDPISGHTALYWYRQSLGQGPEFLIYFQGTGAADDSGLPNDRFFAVRPEGSVSTLKIQRTERGDSAVYLCASSLRGGRGSPLHFGNGTRLTVT.